This T cell receptor beta chain was sequenced for a study of CXCR3-negative and CXCR3-positive naive CD8 T cells. The TRB libraries of cDNA were built by UMI-labeled 5' RACE. TCRdb reanalyzed the 5' RACE reads, giving one entry per CDR3 protein sequence and no DNA. The sample table sets out about 120,000 distinct CDR3 sequences. Germline CDR1 LNHNV, CDR2 YYDKDF (reference sequence). This CDR3 comprises 19 residues. The sequence was collected from a human donor in good health. Some clones in this sample may be carry-over from other donors' samples. Input material: naive CXCR3- CD8+ T cells from blood. The subset is: CD45RO-CCR7+CD27+CD95- naive CD8+ T cells lacking CXCR3 (TNR3-). The V gene is TRBV15, the J gene TRBJ2-3; without DNA, the TCRdb call of TRBD2 cannot be checked. This chain's CDR3 is CATSRDRGLSPANTDTQYF.